The clone carrying this TCR beta chain was counted only a few times. Its target is not known. This entry belongs to a study of T-cell memory formation after mild COVID-19. Study context: TCR clustering was largely donor specific. Broader study findings: That cross-reactive memory joined was suggested by some responding clones appearing in pre-infection memory. Clones that contracted from day 15 to 85 had balanced CD4/CD8; later expanders were CD4+ biased.

MiXCR was run by TCRdb on the 5' RACE reads, yielding one entry per CDR3 protein. The sample holds about 340,000 distinct CDR3 sequences; around 15% are singletons and the top ten take under 25%. Germline V gene sequence: CDR1 SEHNR, CDR2 FQNEAQ (reference sequence). V was pared by 5 bases and J by 2 bases, with 8 bases between. The CDR3 consists of 13 residues. Sequenced input: PBMCs or a T cell subset sorted from them (not recorded which). The rearrangement uses TRBV7-9 and TRBJ2-3; D is possibly TRBD2 (5 bases). This TCR came from a man between 18 and 29 years old who had mild COVID-19 (a few samples of this study predate the infection). Cell type and time point are not known. The CDR3, as DNA: TGTGCCAGCAGCAGAGGGATCACAGATACGCAGTATTTT. As protein: CASSRGITDTQYF. The full variable domain, its missing parts supplied by reference TRBV7-9 and TRBJ2-3, is DTGVSQNPRHKITKRGQNVTFRCDPISEHNRLYWYRQTLGQGPEFLTYFQNEAQLEKSRLLSDRFSAERPKGSFSTLEIQRTEQGDSAMYLCASSRGITDTQYFGPGTRLTVL.